The entry below describes one T cell receptor beta chain. Original data processing: Quantification of nucleated cells was approximated via reference gene primer amplification. The protocol was immunoSEQ multiplex PCR, while the TCRdb copy is restricted to in-frame clones and leaves out a portion. V and J calls and clone size are given by that table; D and trimming were obtained from the DNA. Among about 75,000 clones, about nine tenths were seen once, and the ten largest hold less than 7%. This sample was taken from a study of blood T cell repertoires in COVID-19. Study background: Researchers got acute and convalescent COVID-19 samples from the United States, Italy and Spain. From T cells, B-cell-depleted T cells, or PBMCs came the material, which was cDNA or gDNA.

Trimming left V 5 bases short and J 8 bases short, with 10 bases between. Per germline, CDR1 SGHNT and CDR2 YENEEA. The CDR3 covers 12 residues. The chain employs TRBV11-3 and TRBJ2-1; no reliable D call. The sequence derives from a woman in her forties or fifties with acute or convalescent COVID-19. Sequencing was done on a sample of peripheral blood. CDR3: CASSGPSDEQFF. For the CDR3, the DNA is TGTGCCAGCAGCGGGCCGTCGGATGAGCAGTTCTTC.